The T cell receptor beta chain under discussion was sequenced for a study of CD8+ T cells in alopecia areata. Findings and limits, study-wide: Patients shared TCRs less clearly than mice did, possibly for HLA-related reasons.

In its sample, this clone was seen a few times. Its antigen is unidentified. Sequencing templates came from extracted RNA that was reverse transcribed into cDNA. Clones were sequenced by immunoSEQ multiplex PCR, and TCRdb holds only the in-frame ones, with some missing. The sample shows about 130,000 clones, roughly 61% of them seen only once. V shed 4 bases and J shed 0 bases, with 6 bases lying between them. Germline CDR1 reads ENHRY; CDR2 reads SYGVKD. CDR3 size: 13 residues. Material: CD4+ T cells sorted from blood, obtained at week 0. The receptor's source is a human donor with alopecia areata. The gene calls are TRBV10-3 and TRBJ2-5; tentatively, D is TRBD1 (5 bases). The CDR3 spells CAISGGDQETQYF. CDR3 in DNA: TGTGCCATCAGTGGGGGCGACCAAGAGACCCAGTACTTC.